A selection of T cell receptor beta chains follows, all from one sample in a study of T cell repertoires in cytomegalovirus infection. A single record per CDR3 protein comes from TCRdb applying MiXCR to the reads. This sample carries 300,000 to 450,000 distinct CDR3 sequences, 15% to 20% of them seen once, and the ten largest clones take 8.7%. The sequenced sample consisted of PBMCs. Receptor source: a human donor in good health (CMV status not recorded). Some clones in this sample may be carry-over from other donors' samples. Both conserved end residues are part of each CDR3. A D gene is named only where the DNA matches it firmly. Clone size is given for some rows only: seen once, a few or many times, or a class if the clone is expanded.

d_call clone_size j_call v_call cdr3_nt cdr3_aa
NA many TRBJ2-7 TRBV7-9 TGTGCCAGCAACTCCGACAAGTTCTATTCGTCCTACGAGCAGTACTTC CASNSDKFYSSYEQYF
TRBD1 few TRBJ1-5 TRBV20-1 TGCAGTGCGCGACAGGGAGATCAGCCCCAGCATTTT CSARQGDQPQHF
TRBD1 NA TRBJ1-5 TRBV2 TGTGCCAGCACCCCGACAGGGGGTATTCAGCCCCAGCATTTT CASTPTGGIQPQHF
TRBD2 many TRBJ2-1 TRBV19 TGTGCCAGTAGTAAGGTTTGGCTAGCGGTTACCTCCTACAATGAGCAGTTCTTC CASSKVWLAVTSYNEQFF
TRBD1 NA TRBJ2-3 TRBV19 TGTGCCAGCGGGTGGACAGGGACCACAGATACGCAGTATTTT CASGWTGTTDTQYF
TRBD1 many TRBJ1-1 TRBV6-2/TRBV6-3 TGTGCCAGCAGGAAACTGACAGGGACTAACGCTGAAGCTTTCTTT CASRKLTGTNAEAFF
NA NA TRBJ2-7 TRBV30 TGTGCCTGGAGTAGCGGAAACTACGAGCAGTACTTC CAWSSGNYEQYF
TRBD1 few TRBJ1-4 TRBV20-1 TGCAGTGCGACGGACAGGGATATGGAAAAACTGTTTTTT CSATDRDMEKLFF
NA few TRBJ2-5 TRBV20-1 TGCAGTCCCCGTACCCTGGACGGGGAGACCCAGTACTTC CSPRTLDGETQYF
NA many TRBJ1-1 TRBV28 TGTGCCAGCAGTTTAGGGACCTTGGGTACTGAAGCTTTCTTT CASSLGTLGTEAFF
NA few TRBJ1-5 TRBV12-5 TGTGCTAGTGGTTTGGTTCCAACCCCCACCAGCAATCAGCCCCAGCATTTT CASGLVPTPTSNQPQHF
TRBD1 NA TRBJ1-6 TRBV7-8 TGTGCCAGCAGCTTAGATCATTTGGGACAGGGTTCACCCCTCCACTTT CASSLDHLGQGSPLHF
TRBD2 many TRBJ2-1 TRBV6-2/TRBV6-3 TGTGCCAGCAGCCTGACTAGCGCCGCCTACAATGAGCAGTTCTTC CASSLTSAAYNEQFF
NA many TRBJ1-5 TRBV12-3/TRBV12-4 TGTGCCAGCAGTTTAGGGGGACCCAATCAGCCCCAGCATTTT CASSLGGPNQPQHF
NA few TRBJ1-6 TRBV27 TGTGCCAGCTGGGGGTCCTATAATTCACCCCTCCACTTT CASWGSYNSPLHF
TRBD1 many TRBJ2-7 TRBV28 TGTGCCAGCACCCTACAGGGGCTGGCCTACGAGCAGTACTTC CASTLQGLAYEQYF
TRBD1 NA TRBJ1-2 TRBV27 TGTGCCAGCAGCCCCGGGACAGGAAGCTATGGCTACACCTTC CASSPGTGSYGYTF
NA NA TRBJ2-7 TRBV7-9 TGTGCCAGCAGTCCCGACGCGTACGAGCAGTACTTC CASSPDAYEQYF
NA NA TRBJ2-3 TRBV7-2 TGTGCCAGCAGCCGCGCGTTGGATACGCAGTATTTT CASSRALDTQYF
NA NA TRBJ1-5 TRBV4-1 TGTGCCAGCAGACCCAATCCATATAGCAATCAGCCCCAGCATTTT CASRPNPYSNQPQHF
TRBD2 NA TRBJ2-5 TRBV6-2/TRBV6-3 TGTGCCAGCAGTTACGAGGTACTAGCGGGAGTGTCAGAGACCCAGTACTTC CASSYEVLAGVSETQYF
NA many TRBJ1-2 TRBV7-2 TGTGCCAGCAGCTTCACCGGGACAACTAACTATGGCTACACCTTC CASSFTGTTNYGYTF
NA many TRBJ1-1 TRBV7-8 TGTGCCAGCAGCCCGGTGGTGGCTATGAACACTGAAGCTTTCTTT CASSPVVAMNTEAFF
TRBD2 NA TRBJ2-5 TRBV12-3/TRBV12-4 TGTGCCAGCAGTTTTGAGGGACTAGCGGGTCAAGAGACCCAGTACTTC CASSFEGLAGQETQYF
NA many TRBJ2-7 TRBV7-9 TGTGCCAGCAGCTTATATGGCGGGGTTGCTGACGAGCAGTACTTC CASSLYGGVADEQYF
NA few TRBJ2-7 TRBV7-9 TGTGCCAGCAGCAACACTTACAGGAGCTACGAGCAGTACTTC CASSNTYRSYEQYF
NA many TRBJ2-5 TRBV4-3 TGCGCCAGCAGCCAAGTTACAGGGACGGAGACCCAGTACTTC CASSQVTGTETQYF
TRBD1 few TRBJ1-5 TRBV7-8 TGTGCCAGCAGCTTAAGTGGGACAGGGCGGGATCAGCCCCAGCATTTT CASSLSGTGRDQPQHF
NA few TRBJ2-4 TRBV5-1 TGCGCCAGCAGCTTGGGTGGGGTCGAAAACATTCAGTACTTC CASSLGGVENIQYF
NA many TRBJ2-7 TRBV12-3/TRBV12-4 TGTGCCAGCAGTTTACCCGGGGCCCCCTACGAGCAGTACTTC CASSLPGAPYEQYF
NA many TRBJ2-5 TRBV2 TGTGCCAGCAGTGGGGCTGAGACCCAGTACTTC CASSGAETQYF
TRBD1 few TRBJ2-6 TRBV12-5 TGTGCTAGTGGTTCTCCCCCGGGACAGGGAACTGGGGCCAACGTCCTGACTTTC CASGSPPGQGTGANVLTF
NA few TRBJ1-1 TRBV7-9 TGTGCCAGCAGCACCTTAGCGGGCGCTGAAGCTTTCTTT CASSTLAGAEAFF
TRBD2 many TRBJ2-3 TRBV12-3/TRBV12-4 TGTGCCAGCAGTCGGACTAGCGGGAGGGCAACAGATACGCAGTATTTT CASSRTSGRATDTQYF
NA few TRBJ2-1 TRBV24-1 TGTGCCACCAGAGGGGACACGGGAAACAATGAGCAGTTCTTC CATRGDTGNNEQFF
TRBD1 NA TRBJ2-1 TRBV4-1 TGCGCCAGCAGCCAGGAACAGGGGGTGGATGAGCAGTTCTTC CASSQEQGVDEQFF
NA few TRBJ2-1 TRBV11-1 TGTGCCAGCAGCTTATTCCCGAACAATGAGCAGTTCTTC CASSLFPNNEQFF
NA NA TRBJ2-1 TRBV20-1 TGCAGTGCTAGAGATGTCAGGGGCGGCTACAATGAGCAGTTCTTC CSARDVRGGYNEQFF
TRBD2 NA TRBJ2-5 TRBV6-5 TGTGCCAGCAGTTGGACTAGCGGGAGAGAGACCCAGTACTTC CASSWTSGRETQYF
NA few TRBJ2-7 TRBV6-6 TGTGCCAGCAGTTACAACGGCAGGGGTCCAACTCCCTACGAGCAGTACTTC CASSYNGRGPTPYEQYF
TRBD2 NA TRBJ2-3 TRBV4-1 TGCGCCAGCAGCCAACTCCTCTTGGGGGGGGACACAGATACGCAGTATTTT CASSQLLLGGDTDTQYF